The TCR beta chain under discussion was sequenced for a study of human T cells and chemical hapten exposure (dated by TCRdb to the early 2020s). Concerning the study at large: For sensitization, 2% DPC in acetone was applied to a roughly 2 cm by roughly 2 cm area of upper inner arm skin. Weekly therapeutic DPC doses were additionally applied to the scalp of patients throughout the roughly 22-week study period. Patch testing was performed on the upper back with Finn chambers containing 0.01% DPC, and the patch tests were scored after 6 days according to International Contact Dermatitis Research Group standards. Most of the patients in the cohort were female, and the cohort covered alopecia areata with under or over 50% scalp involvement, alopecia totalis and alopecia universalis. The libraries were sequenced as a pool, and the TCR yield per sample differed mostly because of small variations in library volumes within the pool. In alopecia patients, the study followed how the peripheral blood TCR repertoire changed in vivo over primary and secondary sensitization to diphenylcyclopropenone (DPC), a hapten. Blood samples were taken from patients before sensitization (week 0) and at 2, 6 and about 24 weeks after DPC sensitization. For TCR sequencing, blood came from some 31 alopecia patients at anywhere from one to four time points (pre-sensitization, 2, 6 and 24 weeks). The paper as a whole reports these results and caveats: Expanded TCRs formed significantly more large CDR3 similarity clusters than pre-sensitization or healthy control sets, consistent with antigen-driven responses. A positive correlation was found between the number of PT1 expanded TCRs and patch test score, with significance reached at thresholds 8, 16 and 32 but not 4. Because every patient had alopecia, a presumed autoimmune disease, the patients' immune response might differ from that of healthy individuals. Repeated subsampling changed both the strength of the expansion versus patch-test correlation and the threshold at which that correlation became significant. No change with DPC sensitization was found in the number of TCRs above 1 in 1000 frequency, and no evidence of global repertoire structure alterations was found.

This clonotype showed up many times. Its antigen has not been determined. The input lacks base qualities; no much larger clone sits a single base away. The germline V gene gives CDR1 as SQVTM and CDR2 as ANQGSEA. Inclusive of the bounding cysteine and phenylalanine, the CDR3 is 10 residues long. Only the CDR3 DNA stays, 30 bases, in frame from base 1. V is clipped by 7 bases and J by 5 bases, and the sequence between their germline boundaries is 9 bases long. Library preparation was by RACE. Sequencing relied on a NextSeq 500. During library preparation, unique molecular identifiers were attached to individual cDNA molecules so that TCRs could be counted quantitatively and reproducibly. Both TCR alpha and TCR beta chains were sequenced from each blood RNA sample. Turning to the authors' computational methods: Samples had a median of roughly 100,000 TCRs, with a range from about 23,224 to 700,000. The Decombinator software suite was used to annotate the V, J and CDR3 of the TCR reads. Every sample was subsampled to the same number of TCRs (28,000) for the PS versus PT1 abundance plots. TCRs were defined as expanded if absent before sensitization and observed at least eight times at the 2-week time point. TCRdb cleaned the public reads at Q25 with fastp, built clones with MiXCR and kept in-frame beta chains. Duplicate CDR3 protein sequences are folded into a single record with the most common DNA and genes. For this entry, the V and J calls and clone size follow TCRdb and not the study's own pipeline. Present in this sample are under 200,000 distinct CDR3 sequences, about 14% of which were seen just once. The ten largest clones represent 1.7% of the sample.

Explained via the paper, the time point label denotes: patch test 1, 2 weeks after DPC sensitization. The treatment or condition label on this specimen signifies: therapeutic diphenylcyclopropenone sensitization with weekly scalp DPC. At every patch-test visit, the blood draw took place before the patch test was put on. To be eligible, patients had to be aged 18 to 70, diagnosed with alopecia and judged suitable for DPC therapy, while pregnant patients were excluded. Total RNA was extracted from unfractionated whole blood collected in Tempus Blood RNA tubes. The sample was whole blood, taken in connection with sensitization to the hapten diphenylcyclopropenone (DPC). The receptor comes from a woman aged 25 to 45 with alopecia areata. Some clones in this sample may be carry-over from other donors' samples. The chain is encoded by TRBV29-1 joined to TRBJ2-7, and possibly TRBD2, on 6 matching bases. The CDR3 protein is CSGGDDEQYF. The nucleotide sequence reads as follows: TGCAGCGGGGGGGACGACGAGCAGTACTTC.